The 14 T cell receptor beta chains listed next were all sequenced from one sample in a study of T cell responses to AZD1222 COVID-19 vaccine. Measured with immunoSEQ multiplex PCR; TCRdb has only the in-frame clones, and not every one. The sample lists fewer than 85,000 clones, more than 90% seen once, with approximately 4.5% in the top ten. The sequencing here drew on peripheral blood, taken on day 0 of AZD1222 vaccination. Source of these receptors: an adult in good health.

This clone was found a few times. This CDR3 is CASSQSAVSYEQYF. The CDR3 coding sequence is TGCGCCAGCAGCCAAAGCGCGGTCTCCTACGAGCAGTACTTC. The chain carries TRBV4-1 and TRBJ2-7, with no clear D. Germline V gives CDR1 MGHRA, CDR2 YSYEKL. Trimming removed 2 bases from V and 0 bases from J, with 8 bases in between. This CDR3 contains 14 residues.

The chain links TRBV2 to TRBJ2-3, with D possibly being TRBD2 (7 bases). Germline lookup yields CDR1 SNHLY and CDR2 FYNNEI. The CDR3 covers 14 residues. Trimming stripped 2 bases from V and 6 bases from J, with 12 bases between. The CDR3 here is CASSESGGPDTQYF. The CDR3 region has the DNA TGTGCCAGCAGTGAATCCGGGGGGCCGGATACGCAGTATTTT.

This clone was seen more than once but under ten times. The chain combines TRBV12-3 or TRBV12-4 with TRBJ1-5; a possible D gene is TRBD1 (5 bases). The V and J ends lost 3 bases and 6 bases respectively, with 9 bases between them. This CDR3 contains 13 residues. The CDR3 protein is CASSLQGGQPQHF. CDR3 sequence (DNA): TGTGCCAGCAGTTTGCAGGGAGGTCAGCCCCAGCATTTT.

The chain couples TRBV25-1 to TRBJ1-4; no clear D. The length of the CDR3 is 15 residues. Trimming removed 2 bases at V and 4 bases at J, with 11 bases between. Germline CDR1 and CDR2: MGHDK and SYGVNS. The DNA for the CDR3 is TGTGCCAGCAGTGAAACTAGGCCGCTTAATGAAAAACTGTTTTTT. Translated: CASSETRPLNEKLFF.

The CDR3, as DNA: TGTGCCAGCAGCCGAGGGACTAGCGGGAGTTATGAGCAGTTCTTC. Translating gives CASSRGTSGSYEQFF. The chain employs TRBV11-2 and TRBJ2-1, with TRBD2 identical over 14 bases. The V gene's germline CDR1 is SGHAT and CDR2 FQNNGV. The CDR3 contains 15 residues. Trimming removed 5 bases from V and 8 bases from J; junction bases left unmatched: 5.

V is TRBV18 and J is TRBJ2-7, with 8 bases identical to TRBD1. Unmatched junction bases numbered 13, after V lost 3 bases and J lost 6 bases. Germline V gene lookup returns CDR1 KGHSH and CDR2 LQKENI. The CDR3 is made up of 16 amino acids. The CDR3 region has the DNA TGTGCCAGCTCACCCGTGGGGACAGGAACGACTGGCGAGCAGTACTTC. This sequence encodes CASSPVGTGTTGEQYF.

The chain links TRBV7-6 to TRBJ2-7; D not certain. The germline gives CDR1 SGHVS, CDR2 FNYEAQ. This CDR3 has 13 residues. Deletions cut 1 base from V and 6 bases from J, with 10 bases between. The CDR3 is CASSLEDRFEQYF. The DNA for the CDR3 is TGTGCCAGCAGCTTAGAGGATAGGTTCGAGCAGTACTTC.

This chain uses TRBV10-3 with TRBJ2-2, with 8 bases lining up with TRBD2. Per the germline V gene, CDR1 is ENHRY and CDR2 is SYGVKD. The CDR3 is made up of 16 amino acids. Unmatched junction bases numbered 9, after V lost 3 bases and J lost 6 bases. CDR3 in amino acids: CAISEPGLDNSGELFF. CDR3 coding DNA: TGTGCCATCAGTGAACCGGGACTAGACAATTCCGGGGAGCTGTTTTTT.

A single count supports this clone. This chain uses TRBV12-3 or TRBV12-4 with TRBJ2-7, with a weak D call TRBD1 (5 bases). This CDR3 region has 13 residues. The V and J ends lost 7 bases and 7 bases respectively, with 17 bases between them. The DNA for the CDR3 is TGTGCCAGCACCTCAGGGCTAGTAGGGGAGCAGTACTTC. Encoded protein: CASTSGLVGEQYF.

The chain employs TRBV3-1 (or the pseudogene TRBV3-2) and TRBJ2-7; D is ambiguous. The length of the CDR3 is 15 residues. Germline-derived CDR1 and CDR2 are LGHDT and YNNKEL (reference sequence). V was shortened by 0 bases and J by 0 bases, with 9 bases between the two germline ends. The CDR3 loop reads CASSQDGGYSYEQYF. DNA of the CDR3: TGTGCCAGCAGCCAAGACGGCGGATACTCCTACGAGCAGTACTTC.

The chain uses TRBV15 and TRBJ1-2; D not resolved. Per the germline V gene, CDR1 is LNHNV and CDR2 is YYDKDF (reference sequence). V was trimmed by 2 bases and J by 5 bases, leaving 15 bases between them. The CDR3 extends over 15 amino acids. The CDR3 DNA is TGTGCCACCAGCAGAAATAGAGGCCTGCATTATGGCTACACCTTC. It specifies CATSRNRGLHYGYTF.

This chain links TRBV19 with TRBJ2-6; D tentatively reads TRBD1 or TRBD2 (5 bases each). The V end lost 1 base, the J end lost 0 bases, and 7 bases lay between the germline ends. The CDR3 totals 16 residues. Germline lookup yields CDR1 LNHDA and CDR2 SQIVND (reference sequence). CDR3 nucleotides: TGTGCCAGTAGTATAGGGGGGAGCTCTGGGGCCAACGTCCTGACTTTC. Protein sequence: CASSIGGSSGANVLTF.

The V and J genes are TRBV6-5 and TRBJ2-3, with 7 bases aligning to TRBD1. The CDR3 sequence is 15 residues long. Germline V gene data show CDR1 as MNHEY and CDR2 as SVGAGI. The junction had 8 bases not matched to a gene; V was cut back by 6 bases and J by 2 bases. The CDR3: CASSAPRGYTDTQYF. The CDR3 DNA reads TGTGCCAGCAGCGCTCCCAGGGGGTACACAGATACGCAGTATTTT.

The chain links TRBV29-1 to TRBJ2-1; the D gene is possibly TRBD2 (5 bases). Germline values: CDR1 SQVTM, CDR2 ANQGSEA. Trimming took 2 bases from V and 5 from J, leaving 10 bases between them. The CDR3 loop spans 13 amino acids. The CDR3 protein is CSVESSWNNEQFF. CDR3 DNA sequence: TGCAGCGTTGAATCTAGCTGGAACAATGAGCAGTTCTTC.